The present TCR beta chain was sequenced within a study of breast tumors, draining lymph nodes, adjacent tissues. Findings of the study overall: That most tumor T cells come from lymph nodes remained unproven. Luminal-like breast cancer showed significantly higher tumor–nontumor repertoire similarity than basal-like. Compared with lymph nodes, tumors were less diverse; compared with nontumor tissue, more. Data fit most tumor T cells coming from lymph node, expanding in tumor.

From the multiplex PCR reads, TCRdb called clonotypes with MiXCR, one entry per CDR3 protein. Among tens of thousands of distinct CDR3 sequences listed, 45% to 65% were seen once. This clonotype showed up just once. The target antigen is unknown. CDR1 and CDR2 from the germline V gene are SGHRS and YFSETQ. V shed 4 bases and J shed 9 bases, with 17 bases lying between them. This CDR3 has 14 residues. This chain links TRBV5-1 with TRBJ1-3; a weak D match, TRBD1 (6 bases). The specimen was breast tumor tissue. This clonotype was obtained from a female donor with breast cancer. Some clones in this sample may be carry-over from other donors' samples. The CDR3 coding sequence is TGCGCCAGCAGCCCCAGGGGAACGGACAGCACCATATATTTT. Translating gives CASSPRGTDSTIYF. Looking up the rest from reference TRBV5-1 and TRBJ1-3 gives the full variable domain: KAGVTQTPRYLIKTRGQQVTLSCSPISGHRSVSWYQQTPGQGLQFLFEYFSETQRNKGNFPGRFSGRQFSNSRSEMNVSTLELGDSALYLCASSPRGTDSTIYFGEGSWLTVV.